The rows below give T cell receptor beta chains drawn from one sample of a study of T-cell memory formation after mild COVID-19. One entry per CDR3 protein results from TCRdb running MiXCR on the 5' RACE reads. The data hold 350,000 to 500,000 distinct CDR3 sequences, with approximately 20% observed a single time. Sequenced: PBMCs or a T cell subset sorted from them (not recorded which). The receptors were sampled from an adult woman who had mild COVID-19 (a few samples of this study predate the infection). Cell type and time point are not known. Both conserved end residues are part of each CDR3. The size field is filled for only some rows; it gives once, few, many or a size class.

J	size	V	CDR3
TRBJ2-5	many	TRBV5-1	CASSLPNSEADAQYF
TRBJ2-1	NA	TRBV9	CASSDAGTSGGTNEQFF
TRBJ2-6	few	TRBV3-1	CASRRHDSGANVLTF
TRBJ1-1	NA	TRBV20-1	CSATLRGHLGTEAFF
TRBJ2-7	few	TRBV7-9	CASSSTSGAGAYEQYF
TRBJ2-5	NA	TRBV4-1	CASSQDPLLAGSETQYF
TRBJ2-1	few	TRBV7-6	CASSLQAGTSGGVQFF
TRBJ2-3	few	TRBV6-5	CASSATGGTDTQYF
TRBJ1-1	NA	TRBV3-1	CASSQDLVSLNTEAFF
TRBJ2-5	NA	TRBV7-6	CASGRGKETQYF
TRBJ2-5	few	TRBV11-3	CASRLPRGGGQETQYF
TRBJ1-4	few	TRBV4-2	CASSQALRGLSILFF
TRBJ2-5	many	TRBV24-1	CATSDFYIRDSGLRETQYF
TRBJ2-7	NA	TRBV5-5	CASSSQGVYYEQYF
TRBJ2-2	few	TRBV29-1	CSGLAVNTGELFF
TRBJ2-5	NA	TRBV7-9	CASSLEGDRRETQYF
TRBJ1-1	few	TRBV9	CASSGGLLNTEAFF